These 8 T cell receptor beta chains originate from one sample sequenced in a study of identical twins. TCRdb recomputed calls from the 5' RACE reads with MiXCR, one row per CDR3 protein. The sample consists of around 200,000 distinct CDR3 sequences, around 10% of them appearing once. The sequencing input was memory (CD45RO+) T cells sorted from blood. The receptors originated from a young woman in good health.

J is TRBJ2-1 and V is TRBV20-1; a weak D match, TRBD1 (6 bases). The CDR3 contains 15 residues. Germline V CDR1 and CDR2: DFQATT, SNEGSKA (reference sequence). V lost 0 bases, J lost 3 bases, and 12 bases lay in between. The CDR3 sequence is CSAREVGADYNEQFF. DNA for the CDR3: TGCAGTGCTAGAGAAGTGGGGGCTGACTACAATGAGCAGTTCTTC.

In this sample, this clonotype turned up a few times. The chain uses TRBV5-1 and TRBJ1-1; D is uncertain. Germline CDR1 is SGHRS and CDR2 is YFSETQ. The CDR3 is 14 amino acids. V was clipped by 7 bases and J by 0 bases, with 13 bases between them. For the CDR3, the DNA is TGCGCCAGCTCCTTGGGGAGTATGAACACTGAAGCTTTCTTT. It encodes CASSLGSMNTEAFF.

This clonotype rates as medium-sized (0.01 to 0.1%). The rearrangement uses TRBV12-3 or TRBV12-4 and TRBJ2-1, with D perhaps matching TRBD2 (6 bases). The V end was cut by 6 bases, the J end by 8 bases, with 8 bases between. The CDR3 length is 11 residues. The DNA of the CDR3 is TGTGCCAGCAGAAGGGACTATGAGCAGTTCTTC. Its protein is CASRRDYEQFF.

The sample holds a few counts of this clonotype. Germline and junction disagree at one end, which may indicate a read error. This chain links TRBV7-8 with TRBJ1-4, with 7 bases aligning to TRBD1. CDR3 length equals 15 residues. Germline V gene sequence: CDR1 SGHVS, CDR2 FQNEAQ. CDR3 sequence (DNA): TGTGCCAGCAGCCTAGCCGGGACAGCTAATGAAAAACTGTTTTTT. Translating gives CASSLAGTANEKLFF.

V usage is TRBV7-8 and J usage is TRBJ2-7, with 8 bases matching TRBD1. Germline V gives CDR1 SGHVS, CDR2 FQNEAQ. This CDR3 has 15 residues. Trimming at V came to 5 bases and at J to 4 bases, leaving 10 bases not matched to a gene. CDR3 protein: CASSQTGGLAYEQYF. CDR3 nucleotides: TGTGCCAGCAGCCAAACAGGGGGTTTGGCATACGAGCAGTACTTC. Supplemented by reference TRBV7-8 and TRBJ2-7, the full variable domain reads GAGVSQSPRYKVAKRGQDVALRCDPISGHVSLFWYQQALGQGPEFLTYFQNEAQLDKSGLPSDRFFAERPEGSVSTLKIQRTQQEDSAVYLCASSQTGGLAYEQYFGPGTRLTVT.

In DNA form, the CDR3 reads TGTGCCAGCAGTGGAGCGGGACAGGGGCGTTATGGCTACACCTTC. As protein: CASSGAGQGRYGYTF. The rearrangement joins TRBV6-1 to TRBJ1-2, with TRBD1 matching 10 bases. This CDR3 has 15 amino acids. CDR1 and CDR2 from the germline V gene are MNHNS and SASEGT. V lost 4 bases and J lost 5; bases outside the gene matches: 7.

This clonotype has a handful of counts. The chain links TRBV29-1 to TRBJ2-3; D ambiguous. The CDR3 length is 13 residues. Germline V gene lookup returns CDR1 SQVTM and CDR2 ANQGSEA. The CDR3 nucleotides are TGCAGTGTCAATGGCCTTAGCACAGATACGCAGTATTTT. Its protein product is CSVNGLSTDTQYF.

CDR3 loop: CASSPQDGKYEQYF. The CDR3 bases are TGTGCCAGCTCACCACAGGACGGGAAGTACGAGCAGTACTTC. This chain uses TRBV18 with TRBJ2-7, with D possibly TRBD2 on 5 matching bases. The CDR3 length is 14 residues. The V gene's germline CDR1 is KGHSH and CDR2 LQKENI. V was trimmed by 1 base and J by 4 bases, leaving 11 bases between them.